This T cell receptor beta chain originates from a study of human T cells and chemical hapten exposure. Study at large: For sensitization, 2% DPC was applied to an approximately 2 cm by approximately 2 cm patch of upper inner arm skin. Scalp application of diphenylcyclopropenone was performed weekly in patients across the entire roughly 25-week study. Overall study findings and caveats: No change in TCRs above 1 in 1000 frequency was produced by DPC sensitization.

Individual cDNA molecules in this library carried unique molecular identifiers. One entry per CDR3 protein results from TCRdb running MiXCR on the RACE reads. This table holds just under 350,000 distinct CDR3 sequences, around 7% found once. There are many counts of this clonotype. What it binds is not known. V gave up 6 bases and J gave up 3 bases, with 7 bases separating them. In germline, CDR1 is ENHRY, CDR2 SYGVKD. This CDR3 region has 12 residues. Time point specified: patch test 1, 2 weeks after DPC sensitization. Noted treatment: therapeutic diphenylcyclopropenone sensitization with weekly scalp DPC.

V usage is TRBV10-3 and J usage is TRBJ2-3; TRBD1 might be the D (5 bases). This material consisted of whole blood, taken in connection with sensitization to the hapten diphenylcyclopropenone (DPC). The sequence came from a woman aged 18 to 35 with alopecia areata. Some clones in this sample may be carry-over from other donors' samples. CDR3: CAIRDTTDTQYF. As DNA, the CDR3 is TGTGCCATCAGGGACACAACAGATACGCAGTATTTT.